Each of the 7 T cell receptor beta chains below was sequenced from the same sample in a study of cytomegalovirus exposure and HLA in healthy donors. Method: immunoSEQ multiplex PCR; TCRdb's copy keeps in-frame clones and lacks some. The sample shows about 98,000 clones, less than 90% of them seen only once. Sequencing was carried out using PBMCs. Source of these receptors: a man between 18 and 35 years old in good health and CMV-seropositive.

The chain uses TRBV4-1 and TRBJ2-1; D remains ambiguous. The CDR3 length is 15 residues. V dropped 0 bases and J dropped 5 bases, with 11 bases sitting between them. Germline CDR1 reads MGHRA; CDR2 reads YSYEKL. For the CDR3, the DNA is TGCGCCAGCAGCCAAGAAATGAGTATCAACAATGAGCAGTTCTTC. This sequence encodes CASSQEMSINNEQFF.

This rearrangement joins TRBV7-2 to TRBJ2-2; 8 positions agree with TRBD2. From germline, CDR1 is SGHTA and CDR2 FQGNSA. V shed 2 bases and J 4 bases; nucleotides not matched to a gene: 6. The CDR3 runs to 16 residues. The CDR3 is CASSLRSGGGTGELFF. For the CDR3, the DNA is TGTGCCAGCAGCTTACGGAGCGGGGGAGGCACCGGGGAGCTGTTTTTT.

The chain carries TRBV7-6 and TRBJ1-5; D unclear. Trimming removed 0 bases at V and 4 bases at J, with 4 bases between. The CDR3 loop spans 13 amino acids. CDR1 is SGHVS and CDR2 is FNYEAQ in the germline V gene. CDR3 residues: CASSLAENQPQHF. The CDR3 region has the DNA TGTGCCAGCAGCTTAGCGGAGAATCAGCCCCAGCATTTT. Looking up the rest from reference TRBV7-6 and TRBJ1-5 gives the full variable domain: GAGVSQSPRYKVTKRGQDVALRCDPISGHVSLYWYRQALGQGPEFLTYFNYEAQQDKSGLPNDRFSAERPEGSISTLTIQRTEQRDSAMYRCASSLAENQPQHFGDGTRLSIL.

The rearrangement links TRBV20-1 to TRBJ2-1; D unclear. V was clipped by 3 bases and J by 3 bases, with 3 bases between them. Germline V lookup: CDR1 DFQATT, CDR2 SNEGSKA (reference sequence). The CDR3 is made up of 11 amino acids. This CDR3 is CSASHYNEQFF. The DNA of the CDR3 is TGCAGTGCTAGTCACTACAATGAGCAGTTCTTC.

This chain joins TRBV18 and TRBJ1-5; 7 nucleotides align to TRBD1. The CDR3 consists of 16 residues. Germline V gene lookup returns CDR1 KGHSH and CDR2 LQKENI. V was clipped by 1 base and J by 0 bases; unmatched bases: 3. The CDR3 sequence: CASSPRDSISNQPQHF. The CDR3 bases are TGTGCCAGCTCACCACGGGACAGTATTAGCAATCAGCCCCAGCATTTT.

The chain employs TRBV7-3 and TRBJ1-2, with D hard to call. V lost 5 bases to trimming and J lost 6 bases, with 19 bases between them. This CDR3 comprises 15 residues. Germline V gene lookup returns CDR1 SGHTA and CDR2 FQGTGA. CDR3 coding DNA: TGTGCCAGCAGCCCCGGTGGAGGGAGGAGAGATGGCTACACCTTC. Its protein product is CASSPGGGRRDGYTF.

CDR3 sequence reads: CASSLSKAGNTEAFF. CDR3 bases: TGTGCCAGCAGCTTATCAAAAGCAGGGAACACTGAAGCTTTCTTT. V usage is TRBV7-2 and J usage is TRBJ1-1; no clear D gene. Trimming cost V 2 bases and J 1 base, with 11 bases left between them. Germline-derived CDR1 and CDR2 are SGHTA and FQGNSA. CDR3 length: 15 amino acids.